This T cell receptor beta chain stems from a study of PD-1 blockade in classical Hodgkin lymphoma. Time point reported: cycle 4 day 1 (C4D1), after 5 to 7 weeks of nivolumab. Every one of the patients relapsed after autologous stem cell transplantation (brentuximab vedotin exposure was variable). In this sample, this clone turned up once. The method was immunoSEQ multiplex PCR; TCRdb's version includes in-frame clones alone and lacks a portion of them. The table records around 20,000 clones, 60% to 80% of them present only once. CDR1 MNHEY and CDR2 SMNVEV come from the germline V gene (reference sequence). The CDR3 spans 15 residues. V lost 0 bases and J lost 4; bases outside the gene matches: 2.

The genes are TRBV27 and TRBJ2-2, with 7 positions matching TRBD1. Sample: peripheral blood mononuclear cells (PBMCs), taken before the fourth cycle of nivolumab. This TCR came from a human donor with classical Hodgkin lymphoma. CDR3 protein: CASSLSAGGTGELFF. The CDR3 DNA reads TGTGCCAGCAGTTTATCCGCAGGGGGCACCGGGGAGCTGTTTTTT.